This is a list of T cell receptor beta chains from one sample in a study of OX40 agonist ivuxolimab in advanced cancers. Sequencing used immunoSEQ multiplex PCR; TCRdb keeps in-frame clones, though not all of them. This sample has 65,000 to 85,000 clones, with 92% found just once. The input for sequencing was CD4+ or CD8+ T cells sorted from blood, taken in a trial of the OX40 agonist ivuxolimab. These receptors were obtained from an adult with an advanced solid tumor such as melanoma, head and neck, liver or kidney cancer. Each CDR3 is given with its conserved first and last residue. D genes are given only for firm matches. Clone size is not always given. Where it is, it says once, few, many or a class for expanded clones.

v_gene	d_gene	abundance	j_gene	CDR3aa	CDR3nt
TRBV7-9	TRBD2	.	TRBJ2-6	CASSRAGGAGANVLTF	TGTGCCAGCAGCCGAGCGGGAGGGGCTGGGGCCAACGTCCTGACTTTC
TRBV5-8	.	.	TRBJ2-7	CASSRAGTPDTYEQYF	TGTGCCAGCAGCCGGGCCGGGACACCGGACACCTACGAGCAGTACTTC
TRBV7-9	.	.	TRBJ2-7	CASSLSEAYEQYF	TGTGCCAGCAGCTTATCCGAGGCCTACGAGCAGTACTTC
TRBV14	TRBD1	.	TRBJ2-2	CASSQVEGQGTGELFF	TGTGCCAGCAGCCAAGTTGAGGGACAGGGGACCGGGGAGCTGTTTTTT
TRBV18	.	.	TRBJ1-4	CASSQEEEKLFF	TGTGCCAGCTCACAGGAGGAGGAAAAACTGTTTTTT
TRBV7-6	.	.	TRBJ1-4	CASSLNRGEKLFF	TGTGCCAGCAGCTTAAACCGGGGCGAAAAACTGTTTTTT
TRBV7-9	TRBD1	.	TRBJ2-5	CASSAGQGVSKTQYF	TGTGCCAGCAGCGCGGGACAGGGGGTATCCAAGACCCAGTACTTC
TRBV19	.	.	TRBJ2-2	CASSIDRGSGELFF	TGTGCCAGTAGTATAGATAGGGGGTCAGGGGAGCTGTTTTTT
TRBV10-3	.	.	TRBJ1-6	CAISEVQKNSPLHF	TGTGCCATCAGTGAGGTCCAGAAGAATTCACCCCTCCACTTT
TRBV6-1	.	.	TRBJ1-1	CASRGLVVTEAFF	TGTGCCAGCAGGGGGCTTGTGGTCACTGAAGCTTTCTTT
TRBV19	.	.	TRBJ1-2	CAVETRGANYGYTF	TGTGCCGTCGAGACCCGGGGGGCGAACTATGGCTACACCTTC
TRBV29-1	TRBD1	.	TRBJ1-4	CSASDRGEKLFF	TGCAGCGCTTCCGACAGGGGAGAAAAACTGTTTTTT
TRBV10-2	TRBD1	.	TRBJ2-7	CASRGQGAYEQYF	TGCGCCAGCAGGGGACAGGGGGCCTACGAGCAGTACTTC
TRBV9	.	.	TRBJ1-2	CASSVARAGDGYTF	TGTGCCAGCAGCGTAGCCCGAGCGGGGGACGGCTACACCTTC
TRBV7-2	.	.	TRBJ1-1	CASSISMNTEAFF	TGTGCCAGCAGCATCTCCATGAACACTGAAGCTTTCTTT
TRBV30	.	.	TRBJ2-7	CACAGTSLNYEQYF	TGTGCCTGCGCCGGGACATCCTTGAACTACGAGCAGTACTTC
TRBV5-1	TRBD2	.	TRBJ2-1	CASRSSGNYNEQFF	TGCGCCAGCAGGTCTAGCGGGAACTACAATGAGCAGTTCTTC
TRBV28	TRBD1	.	TRBJ2-7	CASSAGTGNYEQYF	TGTGCCAGCAGTGCCGGGACAGGGAACTACGAGCAGTACTTC
TRBV7-6	.	.	TRBJ2-3	CASSLGAEMDTQYF	TGTGCCAGCAGCTTAGGGGCTGAAATGGATACGCAGTATTTT
TRBV19	.	.	TRBJ1-4	CARSGRQNEKLFF	TGTGCCAGGTCAGGGAGGCAGAATGAAAAACTGTTTTTT
TRBV5-1	.	few	TRBJ2-3	CASSLPGEPDTQYF	TGCGCCAGCAGCCTTCCGGGCGAACCCGATACGCAGTATTTT
TRBV27	TRBD2	.	TRBJ2-5	CASSSSTSGIRETQYF	TGTGCCAGCAGTTCCAGTACTAGCGGGATTAGAGAGACCCAGTACTTC
TRBV18	TRBD2	.	TRBJ2-1	CASSPSSGDYNEQFF	TGTGCCAGCTCACCGTCTAGCGGGGACTACAATGAGCAGTTCTTC
TRBV2	.	.	TRBJ1-2	CASSERVVSTNGYTF	TGTGCCAGCAGTGAACGGGTCGTGAGCACGAATGGCTACACCTTC
TRBV7-8	.	.	TRBJ1-2	CASTRGTKDYYGYTF	TGTGCCAGCACCCGAGGGACCAAAGATTACTATGGCTACACCTTC
TRBV7-3	TRBD1	.	TRBJ1-1	CASSPGTGGGTEAFF	TGTGCCAGCAGCCCAGGGACAGGGGGAGGAACTGAAGCTTTCTTT
TRBV19	TRBD2	.	TRBJ2-1	CASIRGRDGTEQFF	TGTGCCAGTATACGCGGGAGGGACGGTACGGAGCAGTTCTTC
TRBV9	.	.	TRBJ2-7	CASSPDVAYEQYF	TGTGCCAGCAGCCCCGACGTAGCCTACGAGCAGTACTTC
TRBV5-8	.	.	TRBJ1-5	CASSEVRNQPQHF	TGTGCCAGCAGCGAAGTCCGCAATCAGCCCCAGCATTTT
TRBV27	TRBD1	.	TRBJ2-7	CASSTGTGGFEQYF	TGTGCCAGCAGTACCGGGACAGGGGGCTTCGAGCAGTACTTC
TRBV7-8	.	.	TRBJ2-5	CASSLSLGAQETQYF	TGTGCCAGCAGCTTATCTCTGGGTGCACAAGAGACCCAGTACTTC
TRBV6-1	.	.	TRBJ2-7	CASGLQLDYEQYF	TGTGCCAGCGGACTCCAGTTAGACTACGAGCAGTACTTC
TRBV11-3	TRBD2	.	TRBJ2-3	CASSFSGIVADTQYF	TGTGCCAGCAGCTTTAGCGGGATTGTGGCAGATACGCAGTATTTT
TRBV18	TRBD1	.	TRBJ2-3	CASSPGTGFTDTQYF	TGTGCCAGCTCACCAGGGACAGGCTTCACAGATACGCAGTATTTT